What follows are 12 T cell receptor beta chains derived from one specimen sequenced in a study of blood T cells in healthy people across ages. A second about 6 to 11 cycle PCR used barcoded and J-beta primers. From the 5' RACE reads, TCRdb called clonotypes with MiXCR, one entry per CDR3 protein. The table shows about 780,000 distinct CDR3 sequences, with about 42% occurring only once. The sample was blood. The source is an elderly man in good health.

This clonotype was recorded many times. The rearrangement joins TRBV29-1 to TRBJ2-1; 9 nucleotides align to TRBD2. V trimming: 6 bases; J trimming: 6 bases; junction bases outside the gene matches: 12. Germline values: CDR1 SQVTM, CDR2 ANQGSEA. The CDR3 covers 15 residues. The CDR3 reads CSVFSGSGVGNEQFF. CDR3 DNA: TGCAGCGTCTTTAGCGGGAGTGGGGTCGGCAATGAGCAGTTCTTC.

Only a few counts were recorded for this clonotype. This sequence joins TRBV20-1 and TRBJ2-1; D possibly corresponds to TRBD2 (6 bases). The CDR3 totals 17 residues. V lost 2 bases and J 4 bases, leaving 21 bases between the germline ends. CDR1 DFQATT and CDR2 SNEGSKA come from the germline V gene (reference sequence). CDR3 nucleotide sequence: TGCAGTGCTAGACCCCTGGAGGGAGAGTGGTTGTACAATGAGCAGTTCTTC. Residues: CSARPLEGEWLYNEQFF.

In this sample, this clonotype turned up a few times. V usage is TRBV4-3 and J usage is TRBJ1-2; a weak D match, TRBD1 (5 bases). CDR3 length: 15 amino acids. The V and J ends lost 0 bases and 1 base respectively, with 9 bases between them. Germline values: CDR1 LGHNA, CDR2 YSLEER. The CDR3 bases are TGCGCCAGCAGCCAAGATGTTGGGGGTAACTATGGCTACACCTTC. It yields the protein CASSQDVGGNYGYTF.

This chain connects TRBV14 to TRBJ1-2; D ambiguous. The CDR3 loop spans 14 amino acids. V was trimmed by 0 bases and J by 4 bases, leaving 9 bases between them. Looked up from germline, CDR1 is SGHDN and CDR2 is FVKESK. Written as DNA, the CDR3 is TGTGCCAGCAGCCAAGACACCAGATCCTATGGCTACACCTTC. Residues: CASSQDTRSYGYTF.

The chain is built from TRBV11-1 and TRBJ2-1, with 9 bases aligning to TRBD1. The germline V gene encodes CDR1 SGHAT and CDR2 FQDESV (reference sequence). V lost 5 bases to trimming and J lost 6 bases; unmatched junction nucleotides: 8. The CDR3 contains 15 residues. CDR3 protein: CASSTQGQGGNEQFF. In DNA, the CDR3 is TGTGCCAGCAGCACCCAGGGACAGGGTGGCAATGAGCAGTTCTTC.

This clonotype was seen repeatedly, ten times or more. V usage is TRBV29-1 and J usage is TRBJ2-5; D not resolved. The CDR3 contains 11 residues. CDR1 is SQVTM and CDR2 is ANQGSEA in the germline V gene. The germline V and J ends were trimmed by 4 bases and 2 bases, with 5 bases remaining between them. The CDR3 loop reads CSVGRQETQYF. In DNA, the CDR3 is TGCAGCGTTGGACGGCAAGAGACCCAGTACTTC.

This rearrangement joins TRBV20-1 to TRBJ2-4; 7 nucleotides align to TRBD2. The V gene's germline CDR1 is DFQATT and CDR2 SNEGSKA (reference sequence). There are 12 residues in the CDR3. The J segment lost 5 bases and the V segment lost 3 bases, leaving 1 base of the junction unmatched. The CDR3 coding sequence is TGCAGTGCTAGGCTAGCGGAAAACATTCAGTACTTC. Protein: CSARLAENIQYF.

As for this clonotype: Since the CDR3 does not end with the conserved phenylalanine or tryptophan, this likely comes from a read error. The DNA of the CDR3 is TGTGCCAGCTATCGGGCGGGAGCAGTGTACGAGCAGTACCTC. As protein: CASYRAGAVYEQYL. The chain links TRBV28 to TRBJ2-7, with 7 bases that match TRBD2. This CDR3 comprises 14 residues. Per germline, CDR1 MDHEN and CDR2 SYDVKM. Trimming at V came to 8 bases and at J to 4 bases, leaving 11 bases not matched to a gene.

This clonotype was seen only a few times. Here the CDR3 reads CSVPSGVHEQYF. CDR3 sequence (DNA): TGCAGCGTTCCTTCTGGGGTACACGAGCAGTACTTC. The chain carries TRBV29-1 and TRBJ2-7; D is ambiguous. Germline CDR1 and CDR2: SQVTM and ANQGSEA. CDR3 length: 12 residues. The germline V and J ends were trimmed by 5 bases and 5 bases, with 13 bases remaining between them.

The V and J genes are TRBV20-1 and TRBJ2-7; 9 nucleotides match TRBD1. CDR1 is DFQATT, CDR2 SNEGSKA, per germline (reference sequence). This CDR3 is 17 amino acids long. V shed 6 bases and J 2 bases; nucleotides not matched to a gene: 17. CDR3 DNA sequence: TGCAGTGCCCCCTCCCCGACCCGGGACAGGGTGACCTACGAGCAGTACTTC. This sequence encodes CSAPSPTRDRVTYEQYF.

This clonotype has only a few counts. The chain joins TRBV6-1 to TRBJ2-3; 9 nucleotides align to TRBD2. This CDR3 is built from 18 residues. CDR1 is MNHNS and CDR2 is SASEGT in the germline V gene. Losses at the gene ends were 6 bases for V and 6 bases for J; bases not matched to a gene: 19. The CDR3: CASRDSSGASGGEDTQYF. In DNA, the CDR3 is TGTGCCAGCAGAGATTCTAGCGGGGCTAGCGGAGGGGAGGATACGCAGTATTTT.

J is TRBJ2-1 and V is TRBV6-5, with 9 bases aligning to TRBD1. After removal of 5 bases from V and 13 bases from J, the junction contained 6 bases not matched to a gene. Germline CDR1 reads MNHEY; CDR2 reads SVGAGI. This CDR3 is built from 12 residues. CDR3 bases: TGTGCCAGCAGTCGGGACAGGGAGTTACAGTTCTTC. The encoded protein is CASSRDRELQFF.